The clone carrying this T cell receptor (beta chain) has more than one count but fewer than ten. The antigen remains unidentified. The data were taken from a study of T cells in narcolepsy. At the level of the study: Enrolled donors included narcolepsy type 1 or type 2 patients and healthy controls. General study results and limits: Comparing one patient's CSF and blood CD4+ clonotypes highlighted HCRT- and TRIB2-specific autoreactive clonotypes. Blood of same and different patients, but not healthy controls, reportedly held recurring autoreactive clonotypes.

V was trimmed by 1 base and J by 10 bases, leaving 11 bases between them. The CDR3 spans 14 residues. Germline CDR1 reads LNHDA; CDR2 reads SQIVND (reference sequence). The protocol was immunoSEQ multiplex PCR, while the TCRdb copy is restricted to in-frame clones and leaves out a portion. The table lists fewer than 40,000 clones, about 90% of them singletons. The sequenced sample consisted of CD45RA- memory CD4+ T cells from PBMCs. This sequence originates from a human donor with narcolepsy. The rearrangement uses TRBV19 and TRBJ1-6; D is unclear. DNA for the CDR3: TGTGCCAGTAGTATAGGGGTAGCCAGGTCACCCCTCCACTTT. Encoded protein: CASSIGVARSPLHF.